Each of the 28 T cell receptor beta chains below was sequenced from the same sample in a study of cytomegalovirus exposure and HLA in healthy donors. It was with 60 Vbeta and 13 Jbeta primers that the PCR ran. Sequenced by immunoSEQ multiplex PCR; TCRdb stores in-frame clones only, minus some. The profile covers approximately 170,000 clones, with 60% to 85% appearing a single time and around 3.1% taken by the ten largest. The sample comprised PBMCs. Receptor source: a female donor in good health and CMV-seronegative.

This chain uses TRBV4-1 with TRBJ2-7, with 9 positions matching TRBD1. Germline CDR1 is MGHRA and CDR2 is YSYEKL. CDR3 size: 15 residues. V shed 3 bases, J shed 3 bases, and the junction held 6 bases outside the gene matches. The CDR3 loop reads CASSHPGQGIYEQYF. DNA for the CDR3: TGCGCCAGCAGCCACCCGGGACAGGGCATCTACGAGCAGTACTTC.

The V gene is TRBV30, the J gene TRBJ2-7; TRBD1 aligns across 11 bases. Trimming removed 0 bases from V and 7 bases from J; junction bases left unmatched: 11. This CDR3 region has 16 residues. Germline V gene lookup returns CDR1 GTSNPN and CDR2 SVGIG (reference sequence). The CDR3 sequence: CAWSVMSGQGAREQYF. In DNA, the CDR3 is TGTGCCTGGAGTGTAATGTCAGGACAGGGGGCGCGGGAGCAGTACTTC.

The rearrangement joins TRBV28 to TRBJ1-6, with TRBD1 as a possible D gene (5 bases). The CDR3 has 14 residues. The germline V and J ends were trimmed by 6 bases and 4 bases, with 10 bases remaining between them. Germline lookup yields CDR1 MDHEN and CDR2 SYDVKM. DNA for the CDR3: TGTGCCAGCAGGACAGTCCGATATAATTCACCCCTCCACTTT. Its translation: CASRTVRYNSPLHF.

This sequence joins TRBV27 and TRBJ1-6; the D is unclear. V dropped 0 bases and J dropped 10 bases, with 13 bases sitting between them. CDR1 and CDR2 (germline): MNHEY, SMNVEV (reference sequence). The CDR3 consists of 15 residues. The CDR3 loop reads CASSLSLTGNSPLHF. Written as DNA, the CDR3 is TGTGCCAGCAGTTTATCCCTGACTGGTAACTCACCCCTCCACTTT.

The chain is built from TRBV5-1 and TRBJ2-7, with 10 bases aligning to TRBD2. Looked up from germline, CDR1 is SGHRS and CDR2 is YFSETQ. With 4 bases clipped from V and 5 bases from J, the junction kept 9 bases outside the gene matches. The CDR3 loop spans 15 amino acids. CDR3 sequence reads: CASSPPLSGGDEQYF. CDR3 in DNA: TGCGCCAGCAGCCCCCCCCTCAGCGGGGGGGACGAGCAGTACTTC.

The chain links TRBV4-1 to TRBJ1-5; D is ambiguous. With 0 bases removed from V and 9 bases from J, the gap between germline ends came to 9 bases. Germline loops: CDR1 MGHRA, CDR2 YSYEKL. The CDR3 contains 13 residues. The CDR3: CASSQDSFLPQHF. In DNA, the CDR3 is TGCGCCAGCAGCCAAGATTCCTTCTTGCCCCAGCATTTT.

V usage is TRBV7-3 and J usage is TRBJ1-1; TRBD1 is a possible D gene (5 bases). CDR3 length: 14 amino acids. CDR1 is SGHTA and CDR2 is FQGTGA in the germline V gene. Trimming took 5 bases from V and 4 from J, leaving 14 bases between them. CDR3 in amino acids: CASSQTGGSTEAFF. CDR3 sequence (DNA): TGTGCCAGCAGCCAAACGGGGGGGTCCACTGAAGCTTTCTTT.

This chain links TRBV28 with TRBJ2-3, with unresolved D. CDR1 is MDHEN, CDR2 SYDVKM, per germline. The ends were cut back, 4 bases at V and 2 bases at J, with 10 bases in the middle. The CDR3 totals 14 residues. For the CDR3, the DNA is TGTGCCAGCAGTTCCCCCCCAGTCACAGATACGCAGTATTTT. This codes for CASSSPPVTDTQYF.

V usage is TRBV28 and J usage is TRBJ1-5; no firm D call. Trimming removed 7 bases at V and 0 bases at J, with 7 bases between. The CDR3 has 13 amino acids. Per the germline V gene, CDR1 is MDHEN and CDR2 is SYDVKM. Written as DNA, the CDR3 is TGTGCCAGCAATGTGTATAGCAATCAGCCCCAGCATTTT. Residues: CASNVYSNQPQHF.

CDR3 nucleotides: TGTGCCAGCAGCTTGGGCCGCGAGGATGAAAAACTGTTTTTT. This gives the protein CASSLGREDEKLFF. This chain joins TRBV5-4 and TRBJ1-4; no clear D gene. Looked up from germline, CDR1 is SGHNT and CDR2 is YYREEE (reference sequence). V was clipped by 0 bases and J by 6 bases, with 9 bases between them. The CDR3 loop spans 14 amino acids. The full variable domain, with the rest looked up from reference TRBV5-4 and TRBJ1-4, is ETGVTQSPTHLIKTRGQQVTLRCSSQSGHNTVSWYQQALGQGPQFIFQYYREEENGRGNFPPRFSGLQFPNYSSELNVNALELDDSALYLCASSLGREDEKLFFGSGTQLSVL.

This sequence joins TRBV9 and TRBJ1-2, with D unclear. CDR1 and CDR2 (germline): SGDLS, YYNGEE. There are 11 residues in the CDR3. Between the trimmed V and J ends, which lost 3 bases and 8 bases, there was a span of 8 bases. CDR3 amino acids: CASSAPGGYTF. DNA for the CDR3: TGTGCCAGCAGCGCCCCAGGAGGCTACACCTTC.

In its sample, this clone was seen a few times. J is TRBJ2-7 and V is TRBV9, with unresolved D. The CDR3 is 14 amino acids. Trimming shortened V by 1 base and J by 2 bases, and 10 bases separated the two germline ends. Germline-derived CDR1 and CDR2 are SGDLS and YYNGEE. For the CDR3, the DNA is TGTGCCAGCAGCGTATTCCCAGGAACCTACGAGCAGTACTTC. Its protein is CASSVFPGTYEQYF.

The chain recombines TRBV19 with TRBJ2-5, with D perhaps TRBD2 (5 bases). Trimming shortened V by 3 bases and J by 0 bases, and 5 bases separated the two germline ends. CDR3 length: 13 amino acids. Germline lookup yields CDR1 LNHDA and CDR2 SQIVND (reference sequence). CDR3 nucleotides: TGTGCCAGTAGTATCGGGGACCAAGAGACCCAGTACTTC. Protein: CASSIGDQETQYF.

The rearrangement links TRBV7-9 to TRBJ2-6, with D perhaps TRBD2 (6 bases). Germline assignment: CDR1 SEHNR and CDR2 FQNEAQ (reference sequence). V lost 1 base to trimming and J lost 2 bases, with 6 bases between them. This CDR3 region has 15 residues. In nucleotides, the CDR3 is TGTGCCAGCAGCTTAGGGACTACTGGGGCCAACGTCCTGACTTTC. Amino acids: CASSLGTTGANVLTF.

As concerns this clone: The same CDR3 arises from other DNA sequences in this sample as well. The chain carries TRBV30 and TRBJ2-5; possible D gene TRBD1, 5 bases. Germline V gives CDR1 GTSNPN, CDR2 SVGIG (reference sequence). The CDR3 is 12 residues long. Trimming removed 2 bases at V and 2 bases at J, with 6 bases between. Written as DNA, the CDR3 is TGTGCCTGGAGTTCAGGGCAAGAGACCCAGTACTTC. Its translation: CAWSSGQETQYF.

The chain is built from TRBV11-2 and TRBJ2-7; the match to TRBD1 covers 7 bases. The CDR3 loop spans 14 amino acids. The germline V gene has CDR1 SGHAT and CDR2 FQNNGV. The V segment lost 3 bases and the J segment 1 base; nucleotides outside the gene matches: 3. The CDR3 bases are TGTGCCAGCAGCTTCAGACAGGGTTCCTACGAGCAGTACTTC. Protein: CASSFRQGSYEQYF.

CDR3 DNA: TGCGCCAGCAGCCGCCTAGGGGCCGGTAACTATGGCTACACCTTC. Amino acid sequence: CASSRLGAGNYGYTF. The rearrangement joins TRBV4-3 to TRBJ1-2, with TRBD1 as a possible D gene (5 bases). Trimming took 4 bases from V and 1 from J, leaving 13 bases between them. CDR3 length: 15 residues. Germline lookup yields CDR1 LGHNA and CDR2 YSLEER.

V is TRBV10-3 and J is TRBJ1-1, with a weak D call TRBD1 (6 bases). Trimming removed 3 bases at V and 2 bases at J, with 10 bases between. The germline CDR1 and CDR2 sequences are ENHRY and SYGVKD. This CDR3 has 14 amino acids. The CDR3 sequence is CAISEPTGNTEAFF. CDR3 coding DNA: TGTGCCATCAGTGAACCGACAGGTAACACTGAAGCTTTCTTT.

The rearrangement uses TRBV7-3 and TRBJ1-2; D is undetermined. This CDR3 region has 11 residues. Germline CDR1 is SGHTA and CDR2 is FQGTGA. V was clipped by 7 bases and J by 7 bases, with 10 bases between them. The CDR3 protein is CASTSGPGYTF. The CDR3 bases are TGTGCCAGCACCTCAGGCCCTGGCTACACCTTC.

The chain employs TRBV7-8 and TRBJ2-5; 11 bases fit TRBD2. This CDR3 region has 14 residues. V was clipped by 4 bases and J by 4 bases; unmatched bases: 2. Looked up from germline, CDR1 is SGHVS and CDR2 is FQNEAQ. Here the CDR3 DNA reads TGTGCCAGCAGCTATAGCGGGAGGGTAGAGACCCAGTACTTC. Its protein product is CASSYSGRVETQYF.

V is TRBV4-3 and J is TRBJ1-1; 7 nucleotides line up with TRBD1. The V and J ends lost 0 bases and 2 bases, in that order; junction bases with no gene match: 12. The CDR3 sequence is 18 residues long. The germline V gene has CDR1 LGHNA and CDR2 YSLEER. CDR3 residues: CASSQEFYLAGGNTEAFF. CDR3 nucleotides: TGCGCCAGCAGCCAAGAGTTTTACTTGGCAGGGGGAAACACTGAAGCTTTCTTT.

Of note for this clone: The junction departs from the called germline gene at one end, perhaps through a read error. The chain is built from TRBV7-9 and TRBJ1-5; D is unresolved. The CDR3 runs to 12 residues. CDR1 SEHNR and CDR2 FQNEAQ come from the germline V gene (reference sequence). CDR3 in amino acids: CASSLINQPQHF. CDR3 DNA: TGTGCCAGTAGCTTAATAAATCAGCCCCAGCATTTT.

The chain combines TRBV18 with TRBJ2-3, with TRBD2 identical over 14 bases. The CDR3 covers 15 residues. Germline V gives CDR1 KGHSH, CDR2 LQKENI. V lost 2 bases and J lost 6; bases outside the gene matches: 1. The CDR3 DNA reads as TGTGCCAGCTCACCAAGGACTAGCGGGAGGGATACGCAGTATTTT. The encoded protein is CASSPRTSGRDTQYF. The full variable domain, its missing parts supplied by reference TRBV18 and TRBJ2-3, is NAGVMQNPRHLVRRRGQEARLRCSPMKGHSHVYWYRQLPEEGLKFMVYLQKENIIDESGMPKERFSAEFPKEGPSILRIQQVVRGDSAAYFCASSPRTSGRDTQYFGPGTRLTVL.

In its sample, this clone was seen once. The genes are TRBV19 and TRBJ1-2; TRBD1 matches 10 bases. The trim removed 7 bases at V and 8 bases at J, leaving 10 bases unmatched. CDR1 LNHDA and CDR2 SQIVND come from the germline V gene (reference sequence). This CDR3 contains 14 residues. This CDR3 reads CASTFLTGGMGYTF. CDR3 in DNA: TGTGCCAGTACGTTTTTGACAGGGGGCATGGGCTACACCTTC.

The chain links TRBV7-8 to TRBJ2-7; TRBD2 matches at 7 bases. Trimming cost V 5 bases and J 2 bases; bases outside gene matches: 12. From germline, CDR1 is SGHVS and CDR2 FQNEAQ. The CDR3 is 16 amino acids. The CDR3 region has the DNA TGTGCCAGCAGCCCCATCGGGGGAGCGGGGCCCTACGAGCAGTACTTC. Translation gives CASSPIGGAGPYEQYF.

This chain links TRBV7-9 with TRBJ2-7, with TRBD2 as a possible D gene (5 bases). The CDR3 is 14 amino acids. Trimming pared 1 base from V and 5 bases from J, leaving 12 bases between. Germline V gene lookup returns CDR1 SEHNR and CDR2 FQNEAQ (reference sequence). The CDR3 DNA sequence: TGTGCCAGCAGCTTAGGGCGGGTGTCTGACGAGCAGTACTTC. It yields the protein CASSLGRVSDEQYF.

The chain recombines TRBV9 with TRBJ1-2; TRBD1 might be the D (5 bases). This CDR3 contains 14 residues. Germline V gene lookup returns CDR1 SGDLS and CDR2 YYNGEE. Trimming left V 3 bases short and J 5 bases short, with 14 bases between. CDR3 protein: CASSAEAGFYGYTF. DNA of the CDR3: TGTGCCAGCAGCGCGGAAGCAGGGTTTTATGGCTACACCTTC.

This clone was counted between two and nine times. The chain couples TRBV6-1 to TRBJ1-1; TRBD1 aligns across 8 bases. CDR3 length: 17 residues. Germline CDR1 is MNHNS and CDR2 is SASEGT. The V segment lost 0 bases and the J segment 5 bases; nucleotides outside the gene matches: 11. The CDR3 sequence: CASSEAWAGGAGTEAFF. The CDR3 DNA reads as TGTGCCAGCAGTGAAGCGTGGGCAGGGGGCGCGGGGACTGAAGCTTTCTTT.